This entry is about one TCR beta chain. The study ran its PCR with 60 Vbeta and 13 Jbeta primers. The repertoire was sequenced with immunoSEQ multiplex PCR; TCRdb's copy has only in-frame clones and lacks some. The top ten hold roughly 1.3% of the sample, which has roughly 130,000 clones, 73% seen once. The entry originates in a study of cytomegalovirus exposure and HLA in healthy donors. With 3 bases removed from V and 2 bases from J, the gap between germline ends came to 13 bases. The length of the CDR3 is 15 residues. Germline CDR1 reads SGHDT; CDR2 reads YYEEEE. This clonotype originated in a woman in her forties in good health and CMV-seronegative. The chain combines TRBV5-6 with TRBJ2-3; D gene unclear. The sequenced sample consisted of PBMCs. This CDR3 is CASSSTDWLTDTQYF. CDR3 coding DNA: TGTGCCAGCAGCTCCACCGACTGGCTCACAGATACGCAGTATTTT.